This T cell receptor (beta chain) was found in a study of PD-1 blockade in classical Hodgkin lymphoma (dated by TCRdb to the early 2020s). Describing the broader study: Nivolumab dosing was 3 mg/kg intravenously every 2 weeks, continuing until either disease progression or unacceptable toxicity. A peripheral blood immune signature of response to PD-1 blockade in classical Hodgkin lymphoma was defined using TCR beta sequencing and CyTOF.

The time point label here, explained by the study, means: cycle 1 day 1 (C1D1), immediately before nivolumab initiation. Every trial patient had relapsed following autologous stem cell transplantation, and prior brentuximab vedotin exposure was what differed among cohorts A, B and C. The trial cohort was composed of 55 to 65 patients with relapsed/refractory classical Hodgkin lymphoma, for whom complete response, partial response or progressive disease was recorded as best overall response. Single-agent nivolumab was administered to trial patients in the multi-cohort phase II CheckMate 205 trial. Best overall response was determined by an independent review committee according to the 2007 International Working Group response criteria. PBMCs from the trial were collected at three points: immediately before nivolumab initiation (C1D1), and during therapy at cycle 2 day 1 and cycle 4 day 1. Peripheral blood was collected in 8 mL Vacutainer Cell Preparation Tubes, from which PBMCs were isolated by centrifugation and then cryopreserved.

Overall study outcomes, separate from this receptor: Only a single clinical trial cohort was studied, and what caused the repertoire differences, possibly disease activity or prior therapy, remained undefined. Baseline TCR diversity was reported as lower in newly diagnosed patients than in healthy donors, and lower still in relapsed/refractory patients. Trial patients achieving complete response had baseline diversity similar to newly diagnosed patients, whereas partial responders and progressors had significantly lower diversity. Lower diversity was seen in patients whose nivolumab began less than 1 year after ASCT, and these patients were left out of later analyses so that immune reconstitution would not confound the results. CD4+ but not CD8+ TCR diversity rose significantly by C4D1 (p=0.0027 vs p=0.16), most apparent in complete responders (p=0.02).

The Qiagen DNeasy kit was used to extract genomic DNA from unsorted PBMCs and from the negatively selected CD4+ and CD8+ fractions. TCR beta CDR3 regions were amplified by immunoSEQ multiplex PCR using primers annealing to V and J segments. A synthetic immune receptor repertoire was used to minimize amplification bias, and remaining bias was computationally removed after sequencing. The study's processing was this. Custom Python scripts were used to quantify repertoire diversity as the Shannon entropy index. Unsorted, CD4+ and CD8+ repertoires were examined separately, except in combined analyses, for which CD4+ and CD8+ sequences were merged in silico. A clone counted as expanded when the clone's frequency after treatment rose at least 2-fold relative to C1D1, and clones undetected at baseline were given a pseudocount of 0.5. Singleton clones were defined as clones with 0 or 1 copy at C1D1, and non-singleton clones were defined as clones with 2 or more copies. Clones expanded in unsorted samples were annotated as CD4+, CD8+ or unknown by matching protein sequences in sorted samples from the same patient. Wilcoxon tests on paired samples were used to test diversity changes from C1D1 to C4D1. Drawn from immuneACCESS, this table holds only the in-frame rearrangements with V and J called that TCRdb kept. Clones are partly lost; checked studies trace under half to an unresolved V gene and leave the rest unexplained. The V and J calls and clone size are taken from that table; D and trimming were inferred from the DNA. The sample has fewer than 65,000 clones on record, 75% to 90% of them singletons. The ten most abundant clones make up 15% of the sample.

With respect to this clone: The antigen this receptor binds is unknown. One base away there is no much larger clone; base qualities are not given.

The CDR3 covers 14 residues, taking in both the cysteine and the phenylalanine. The CDR3 DNA has 42 bases and is translated from base 1. Cut back by 4 bases and 4 bases, the V and J ends lie 12 bases apart. The germline V gene provides CDR1 SGHRS and CDR2 YFSETQ. This sequence originates from a human donor with classical Hodgkin lymphoma. The specimen comprised peripheral blood mononuclear cells (PBMCs), sampled at baseline. The rearranged segments are TRBV5-1 and TRBJ1-3; a confident D gene designation cannot be given. CDR3 loop: CASSNGPKGNTIYF. The DNA sequence follows: TGCGCCAGCAGCAATGGACCTAAAGGAAACACCATATATTTT.